The 21 T cell receptor beta chains reported below all come from one sample, sequenced in a study of blood T cell repertoires in COVID-19. Using immunoSEQ multiplex PCR, the repertoire was profiled, and TCRdb retains in-frame clones only, with some absent. Of more than 250,000 clones in the sample, just over 85% were seen once. Material for sequencing was PBMCs or T cells enriched from blood (not recorded which). The receptor source for this set is a woman between 18 and 30 years old who had recovered from COVID-19.

This chain joins TRBV27 and TRBJ1-2; 7 bases fit TRBD1. The CDR3 runs 13 residues. Germline values: CDR1 MNHEY, CDR2 SMNVEV (reference sequence). V gave up 5 bases and J gave up 4 bases; unmatched junction bases: 4. CDR3 residues: CASSRTGGYGYTF. The CDR3 DNA follows: TGTGCCAGCAGTCGGACAGGAGGCTATGGCTACACCTTC.

The chain is built from TRBV2 and TRBJ2-2, with a tentative D call TRBD1 (6 bases). Germline assignment: CDR1 SNHLY and CDR2 FYNNEI. CDR3 length: 13 amino acids. The germline V and J ends were trimmed by 4 bases and 4 bases, with 7 bases remaining between them. The CDR3 loop is CASSGTVTGELFF. CDR3 DNA: TGTGCCAGCAGTGGGACAGTCACCGGGGAGCTGTTTTTT.

V gene TRBV7-3 combines with J gene TRBJ2-3, with 7 bases aligning to TRBD2. CDR1 and CDR2 from the germline V gene are SGHTA and FQGTGA. The CDR3 consists of 14 residues. Trimming cost V 3 bases and J 1 base; bases outside gene matches: 1. CDR3 amino acids: CASSFRGGTDTQYF. The CDR3 DNA sequence: TGTGCCAGCAGCTTCCGGGGGGGCACAGATACGCAGTATTTT.

The chain links TRBV10-3 to TRBJ2-3, with TRBD1 matching over 8 bases. Germline V gene data show CDR1 as ENHRY and CDR2 as SYGVKD. The CDR3 spans 16 residues. The trim removed 6 bases at V and 6 bases at J, leaving 14 bases unmatched. The CDR3 bases are TGTGCCATCAGCCTCAGGGGGCGCGAATATAAGGATACGCAGTATTTT. Residues: CAISLRGREYKDTQYF.

This clone appeared a few times. The rearrangement links TRBV4-1 to TRBJ2-5, with 8 bases matching TRBD1. CDR1 is MGHRA, CDR2 YSYEKL, per germline. The CDR3 covers 13 residues. V shed 2 bases, J shed 4 bases, and the junction held 0 bases outside the gene matches. The CDR3 region is CASSQQGAETQYF. CDR3 DNA: TGCGCCAGCAGCCAACAGGGGGCAGAGACCCAGTACTTC.

The chain uses TRBV4-1 and TRBJ1-5, with D perhaps matching TRBD1 (6 bases). The CDR3 is made up of 17 amino acids. The germline gives CDR1 MGHRA, CDR2 YSYEKL. Trimming cost V 0 bases and J 7 bases, with 19 bases left between them. The CDR3 spells CASSQDWARGWRQPQHF. The CDR3, as DNA: TGCGCCAGCAGCCAAGATTGGGCAAGGGGGTGGCGGCAGCCCCAGCATTTT.

The chain has TRBV7-4 and TRBJ2-7, with 7 bases fitting TRBD1. Germline CDR1 SGHVT, CDR2 SQSDAQ. The CDR3 consists of 15 residues. V lost 3 bases and J lost 2; bases outside the gene matches: 7. The CDR3 protein is CASSFKRQGPYEQYF. The CDR3 DNA follows: TGTGCCAGCAGCTTTAAGAGACAGGGACCCTACGAGCAGTACTTC.

The chain couples TRBV3-1 (or the pseudogene TRBV3-2) to TRBJ2-2; D is unresolved. CDR1 is LGHDT and CDR2 is YNNKEL in the germline V gene (reference sequence). The CDR3 sequence is 16 residues long. V was cut by 1 base and J by 0 bases, with 9 bases left in between. DNA for the CDR3: TGTGCCAGCAGCCAAGGGTGGGCCGCGAACACCGGGGAGCTGTTTTTT. Amino acids: CASSQGWAANTGELFF.

Only one count was recorded for this clone. The chain combines TRBV2 with TRBJ2-4; unclear D gene. V dropped 7 bases and J dropped 4 bases, with 20 bases sitting between them. The CDR3 has 16 amino acids. The V gene's germline CDR1 is SNHLY and CDR2 FYNNEI. The CDR3 DNA is TGTGCCAGCATAGGCCTTCACAGCCGATTTAAAAACATTCAGTACTTC. It specifies CASIGLHSRFKNIQYF.

This rearrangement joins TRBV3-1 (or the pseudogene TRBV3-2) to TRBJ2-4; possibly TRBD2 for D (5 bases). CDR3 length equals 15 residues. The germline V gene encodes CDR1 LGHDT and CDR2 YNNKEL (reference sequence). Trimming left V 0 bases short and J 9 bases short, with 15 bases between. CDR3 sequence (DNA): TGTGCCAGCAGCCAAGATAACGGCCGCCTAGCCATTCAGTACTTC. As protein: CASSQDNGRLAIQYF.

V is TRBV9 and J is TRBJ2-1; tentatively, D is TRBD1 (5 bases). CDR1 and CDR2 from the germline V gene are SGDLS and YYNGEE. V lost 3 bases and J lost 6, with 10 bases in between. CDR3 size: 13 residues. CDR3 coding DNA: TGTGCCAGCAGCGCCGTCAGGGTCAATGAGCAGTTCTTC. Protein: CASSAVRVNEQFF.

This chain joins TRBV28 and TRBJ1-5; D ambiguous. This CDR3 spans 15 amino acids. Trimming removed 0 bases from V and 6 bases from J, with 12 bases in between. Per germline, CDR1 MDHEN and CDR2 SYDVKM. The CDR3 nucleotides read TGTGCCAGCAGTTTATGGGGCCCCCGGGGTCAGCCCCAGCATTTT. It encodes CASSLWGPRGQPQHF.

The gene calls are TRBV28 and TRBJ1-3, with TRBD1 matching over 9 bases. The germline gives CDR1 MDHEN, CDR2 SYDVKM. Trimming took 5 bases from V and 7 from J; bases not matched to a gene: 9. The CDR3 spans 15 residues. The chain's CDR3 is CASSTTGTGTNTIYF. CDR3 nucleotides: TGTGCCAGCAGTACAACCGGGACAGGGACGAACACCATATATTTT. Looking up the rest from reference TRBV28 and TRBJ1-3 gives the full variable domain: DVKVTQSSRYLVKRTGEKVFLECVQDMDHENMFWYRQDPGLGLRLIYFSYDVKMKEKGDIPEGYSVSREKKERFSLILESASTNQTSMYLCASSTTGTGTNTIYFGEGSWLTVV.

The genes are TRBV9 and TRBJ1-2, with 7 positions matching TRBD1. The CDR3 is made up of 12 amino acids. The J segment lost 8 bases and the V segment lost 5 bases, leaving 6 bases of the junction unmatched. CDR1 and CDR2 from the germline V gene are SGDLS and YYNGEE. The DNA of the CDR3 is TGTGCCAGCAGTACAGGGGAGAGCGGCTACACCTTC. Translated, it gives CASSTGESGYTF.

This rearrangement joins TRBV19 to TRBJ1-3; 7 bases map to TRBD1. V shed 3 bases and J 0 bases; nucleotides not matched to a gene: 2. The germline gives CDR1 LNHDA, CDR2 SQIVND (reference sequence). The CDR3 has 15 amino acids. This CDR3 is CASSMGDSSGNTIYF. In nucleotides, the CDR3 is TGTGCCAGTAGTATGGGGGACAGCTCTGGAAACACCATATATTTT.

The V and J genes are TRBV28 and TRBJ1-2; D gene uncertain. Between the trimmed V and J ends, which lost 3 bases and 8 bases, there was a span of 10 bases. There are 12 residues in the CDR3. Germline CDR1 reads MDHEN; CDR2 reads SYDVKM. CDR3 loop: CASSFLGSGYTF. The CDR3 DNA is TGTGCCAGCAGTTTTCTGGGGAGCGGCTACACCTTC.

The chain combines TRBV28 with TRBJ1-4; TRBD1 agrees at 7 bases. The CDR3 spans 14 residues. J gave up 5 bases and V 4 bases, and 4 bases lay outside the gene matches. Per germline, CDR1 MDHEN and CDR2 SYDVKM. DNA for the CDR3: TGTGCCAGCAGTTCACAGGGGACGAATGAAAAACTGTTTTTT. Translated, it gives CASSSQGTNEKLFF.

The rearrangement uses TRBV30 and TRBJ1-5; TRBD1 is a possible D gene (5 bases). The CDR3 is 12 amino acids. CDR1 is GTSNPN and CDR2 is SVGIG in the germline V gene (reference sequence). V was trimmed by 5 bases and J by 6 bases, leaving 11 bases between them. The CDR3 protein is CAWAGNGQPQHF. The CDR3 nucleotides are TGTGCCTGGGCAGGGAATGGTCAGCCCCAGCATTTT.

This clone came up once. The chain uses TRBV5-1 and TRBJ2-5, with D possibly TRBD2 on 6 matching bases. CDR3 length: 16 amino acids. CDR1 is SGHRS, CDR2 YFSETQ, per germline. V was trimmed by 3 bases and J by 2 bases, leaving 17 bases between them. The CDR3 loop reads CASSSGTSIGQETQYF. The CDR3 bases are TGCGCCAGCAGCTCCGGAACTAGCATAGGGCAAGAGACCCAGTACTTC.

A few counts support this clone. The genes are TRBV18 and TRBJ1-2; TRBD1 might be the D (5 bases). The V end lost 2 bases, the J end lost 0 bases, and 10 bases lay between the germline ends. Germline assignment: CDR1 KGHSH and CDR2 LQKENI. The CDR3 extends over 15 amino acids. The CDR3 DNA follows: TGTGCCAGCTCACCAAGCGGGGACGCTAACTATGGCTACACCTTC. Translated: CASSPSGDANYGYTF.

V gene TRBV18 combines with J gene TRBJ2-5, with TRBD1 matching 12 bases. J gave up 5 bases and V 3 bases, and 7 bases lay outside the gene matches. The CDR3 runs 16 residues. The germline gives CDR1 KGHSH, CDR2 LQKENI. CDR3 in DNA: TGTGCCAGCTCACCCCGGGACAGGGGGCAGATGGAGACCCAGTACTTC. Encoded protein: CASSPRDRGQMETQYF.